The entry that follows covers one TCR beta chain sequence. Its antigen is unknown. The data belong to a study of graft-versus-host responses after intestinal transplantation. About the research overall: Multivisceral, liver-intestinal, or isolated intestinal transplants were performed in recipients.

CDR3 length equals 15 residues. V was shortened by 1 base and J by 5 bases, with 14 bases between the two germline ends. Germline loops: CDR1 SEHNR, CDR2 FQNEAQ (reference sequence). Data came from immunoSEQ multiplex PCR; TCRdb stores just in-frame clones and leaves some out. Of tens of thousands of clones in the sample, 92% were seen once. This TCR was sampled from a human donor who received an intestinal transplant. This chain links TRBV7-9 with TRBJ2-5; D possibly corresponds to TRBD2 (6 bases). Sequenced material: unstimulated CD4+ T cells sorted from spleen or lymph node cells, taken before intestinal transplant. Here the CDR3 reads CASSLVTGDAETQYF. The CDR3 DNA is TGTGCCAGCAGCTTAGTGACGGGAGACGCGGAGACCCAGTACTTC.